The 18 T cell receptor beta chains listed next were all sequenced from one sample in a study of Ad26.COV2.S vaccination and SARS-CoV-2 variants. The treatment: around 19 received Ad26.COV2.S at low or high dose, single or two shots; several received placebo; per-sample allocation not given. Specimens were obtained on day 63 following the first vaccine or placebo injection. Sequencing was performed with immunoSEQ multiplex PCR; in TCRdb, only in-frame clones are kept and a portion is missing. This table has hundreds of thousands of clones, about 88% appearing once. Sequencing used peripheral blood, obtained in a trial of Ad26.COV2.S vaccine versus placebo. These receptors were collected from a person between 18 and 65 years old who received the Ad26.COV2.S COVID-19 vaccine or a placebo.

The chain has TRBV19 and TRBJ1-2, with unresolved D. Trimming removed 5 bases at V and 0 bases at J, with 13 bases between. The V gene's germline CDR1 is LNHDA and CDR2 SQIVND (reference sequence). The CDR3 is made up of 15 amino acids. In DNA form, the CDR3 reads TGTGCCAGTAGTCCGAATCGCGCGGCTAACTATGGCTACACCTTC. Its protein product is CASSPNRAANYGYTF.

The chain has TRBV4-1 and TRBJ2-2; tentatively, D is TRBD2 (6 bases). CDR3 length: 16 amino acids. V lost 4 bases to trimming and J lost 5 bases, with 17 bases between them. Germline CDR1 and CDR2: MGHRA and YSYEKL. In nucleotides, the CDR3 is TGCGCCAGCAGCCGAGGGCGGGGCCCTTGGACCGGGGAGCTGTTTTTT. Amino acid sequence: CASSRGRGPWTGELFF.

CDR3 residues: CASSVGFSQGTEAFF. CDR3 bases: TGTGCCAGCAGCGTAGGTTTTTCCCAGGGCACTGAAGCTTTCTTT. The chain combines TRBV9 with TRBJ1-1; a possible D gene is TRBD1 (5 bases). This CDR3 is 15 amino acids long. V shed 0 bases and J shed 4 bases, with 13 bases lying between them. Per the germline V gene, CDR1 is SGDLS and CDR2 is YYNGEE.

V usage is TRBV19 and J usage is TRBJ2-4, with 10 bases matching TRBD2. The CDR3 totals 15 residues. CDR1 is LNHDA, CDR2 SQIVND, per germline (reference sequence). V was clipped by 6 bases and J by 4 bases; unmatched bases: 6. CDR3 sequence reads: CASRPPTSGKNIQYF. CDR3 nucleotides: TGTGCCAGTAGACCCCCGACTAGCGGGAAAAACATTCAGTACTTC.

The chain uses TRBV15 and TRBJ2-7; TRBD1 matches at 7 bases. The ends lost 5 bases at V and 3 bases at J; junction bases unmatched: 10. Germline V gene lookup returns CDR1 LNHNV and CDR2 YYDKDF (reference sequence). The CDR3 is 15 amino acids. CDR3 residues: CATSLDRDRDYEQYF. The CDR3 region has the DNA TGTGCCACCAGCTTAGACCGGGACAGAGACTACGAGCAGTACTTC. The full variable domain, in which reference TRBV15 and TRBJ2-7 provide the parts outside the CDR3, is DAMVIQNPRYQVTQFGKPVTLSCSQTLNHNVMYWYQQKSSQAPKLLFHYYDKDFNNEADTPDNFQSRRPNTSFCFLDIRSPGLGDTAMYLCATSLDRDRDYEQYFGPGTRLTVT.

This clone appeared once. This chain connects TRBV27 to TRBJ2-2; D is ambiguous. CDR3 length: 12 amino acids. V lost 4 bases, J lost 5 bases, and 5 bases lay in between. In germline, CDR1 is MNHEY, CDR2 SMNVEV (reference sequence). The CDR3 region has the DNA TGTGCCAGCAGTTACTGGACCGGGGAGCTGTTTTTT. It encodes CASSYWTGELFF.

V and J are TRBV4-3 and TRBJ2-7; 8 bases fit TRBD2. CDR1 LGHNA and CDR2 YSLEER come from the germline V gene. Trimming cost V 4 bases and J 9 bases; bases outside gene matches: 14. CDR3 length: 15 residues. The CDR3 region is CASSLQSGSYEPQYF. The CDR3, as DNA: TGCGCCAGCAGCCTACAAAGCGGGAGCTACGAGCCGCAGTACTTC.

CDR3: CASSPQGARGYTF. The CDR3 DNA reads TGTGCCAGTTCACCTCAGGGGGCCAGGGGCTACACCTTC. The chain links TRBV19 to TRBJ1-2; 8 bases align to TRBD1. Unmatched junction bases numbered 10, after V lost 8 bases and J lost 8 bases. The CDR3 is made up of 13 amino acids. Per the germline V gene, CDR1 is LNHDA and CDR2 is SQIVND (reference sequence). The entire variable domain, with the rest obtained from reference TRBV19 and TRBJ1-2, is as follows: DGGITQSPKYLFRKEGQNVTLSCEQNLNHDAMYWYRQDPGQGLRLIYYSQIVNDFQKGDIAEGYSVSREKKESFPLTVTSAQKNPTAFYLCASSPQGARGYTFGSGTRLTVV.

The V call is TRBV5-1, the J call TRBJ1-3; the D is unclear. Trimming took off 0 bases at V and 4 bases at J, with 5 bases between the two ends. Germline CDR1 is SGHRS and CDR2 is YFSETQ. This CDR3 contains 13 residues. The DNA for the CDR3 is TGCGCCAGCAGCTTGGACGGCGGAAACACCATATATTTT. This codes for CASSLDGGNTIYF.

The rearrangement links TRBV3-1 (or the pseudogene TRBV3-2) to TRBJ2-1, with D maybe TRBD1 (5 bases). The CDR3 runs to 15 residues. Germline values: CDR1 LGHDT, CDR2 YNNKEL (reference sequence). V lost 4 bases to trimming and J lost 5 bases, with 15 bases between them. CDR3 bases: TGTGCCAGCAGCCCCCTACCTACGACAGACAATGAGCAGTTCTTC. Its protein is CASSPLPTTDNEQFF.

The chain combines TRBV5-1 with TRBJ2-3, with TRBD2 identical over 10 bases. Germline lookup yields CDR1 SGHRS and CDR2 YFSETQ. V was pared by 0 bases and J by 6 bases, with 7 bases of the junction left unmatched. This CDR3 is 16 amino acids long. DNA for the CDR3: TGCGCCAGCAGCTTGGGGAGCGGGGGGGCCTGGGATACGCAGTATTTT. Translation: CASSLGSGGAWDTQYF.

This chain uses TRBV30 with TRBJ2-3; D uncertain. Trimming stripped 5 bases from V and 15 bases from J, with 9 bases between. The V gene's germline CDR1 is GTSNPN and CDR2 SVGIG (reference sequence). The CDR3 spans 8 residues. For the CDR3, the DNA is TGTGCCTGGGACTCTCAATATTTT. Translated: CAWDSQYF.

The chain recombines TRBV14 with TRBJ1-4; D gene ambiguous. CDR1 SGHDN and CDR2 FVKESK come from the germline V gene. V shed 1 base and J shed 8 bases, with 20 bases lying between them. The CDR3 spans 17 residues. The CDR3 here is CASSQGVVTVSGEKLFF. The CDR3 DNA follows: TGTGCCAGCAGCCAAGGCGTAGTAACGGTCTCTGGCGAAAAACTGTTTTTT.

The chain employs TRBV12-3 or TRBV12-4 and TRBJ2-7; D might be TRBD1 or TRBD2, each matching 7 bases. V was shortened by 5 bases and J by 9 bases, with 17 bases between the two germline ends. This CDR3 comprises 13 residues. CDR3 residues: CASSRPGGDGQYF. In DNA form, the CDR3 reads TGTGCCAGCAGTCGACCAGGGGGGGATGGGCAGTACTTC.

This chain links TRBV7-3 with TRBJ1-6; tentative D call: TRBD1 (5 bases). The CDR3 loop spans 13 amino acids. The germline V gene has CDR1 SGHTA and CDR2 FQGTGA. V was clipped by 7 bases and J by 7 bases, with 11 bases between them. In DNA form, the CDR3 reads TGTGCCAGCAAGCCAGGGAGGAATTCACCCCTCCACTTT. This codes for CASKPGRNSPLHF.

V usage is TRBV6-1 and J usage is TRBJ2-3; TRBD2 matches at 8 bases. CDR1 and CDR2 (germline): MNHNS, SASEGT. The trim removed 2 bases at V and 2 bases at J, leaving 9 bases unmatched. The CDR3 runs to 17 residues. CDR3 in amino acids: CASSEYHPGGITDTQYF. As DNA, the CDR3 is TGTGCCAGCAGTGAATATCACCCGGGGGGGATCACAGATACGCAGTATTTT.

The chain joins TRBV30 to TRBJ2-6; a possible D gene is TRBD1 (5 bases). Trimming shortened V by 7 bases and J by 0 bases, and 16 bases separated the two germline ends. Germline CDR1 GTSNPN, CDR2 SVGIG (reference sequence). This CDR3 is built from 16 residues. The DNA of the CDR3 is TGTGCCTTGGCCAGGGAACCCTACTCTGGGGCCAACGTCCTGACTTTC. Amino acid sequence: CALAREPYSGANVLTF.

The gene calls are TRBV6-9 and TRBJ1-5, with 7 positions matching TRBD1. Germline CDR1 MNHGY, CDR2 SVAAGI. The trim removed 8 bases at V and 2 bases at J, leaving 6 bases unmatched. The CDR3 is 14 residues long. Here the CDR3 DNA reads TGTGCCAGCCCAGACAGGGAAGGCAATCAGCCCCAGCATTTT. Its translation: CASPDREGNQPQHF.